This TCR beta chain was documented in a study of CD4 T cells in relation to SARS-CoV-2 and coronaviruses. Study details: After 10 to 11 days of antigen culture, PBMC TCR beta CDR3s were sequenced. The HLA restriction of the shared crossreactive spike epitopes was mapped.

Using immunoSEQ multiplex PCR, the repertoire was profiled, and TCRdb retains in-frame clones only, with some absent. Of tens of thousands of clones listed, over 75% are singletons. General study points: Memory recall responses, not primary responses primed in culture, are what the assay detects.

On this clone itself: The antigen remains undetermined.

The CDR3 is made up of 14 amino acids. The junction had 11 bases not matched to a gene; V was cut back by 4 bases and J by 16 bases. Germline CDR1 is LNHNV and CDR2 is YYDKDF (reference sequence). The V gene is TRBV15, the J gene TRBJ2-1; TRBD2 matches at 12 bases. The specimen sequenced was naive CD4+ T cells from PBMCs, cultured in vitro. Subset of the sample: naive CD4+ T cells isolated by negative enrichment. This TCR derives from an adult with COVID-19. The CDR3 sequence is CATSTPSGRASSFF. In nucleotides, the CDR3 is TGTGCCACCAGCACCCCTAGCGGGAGGGCCTCTTCTTTCTTC.